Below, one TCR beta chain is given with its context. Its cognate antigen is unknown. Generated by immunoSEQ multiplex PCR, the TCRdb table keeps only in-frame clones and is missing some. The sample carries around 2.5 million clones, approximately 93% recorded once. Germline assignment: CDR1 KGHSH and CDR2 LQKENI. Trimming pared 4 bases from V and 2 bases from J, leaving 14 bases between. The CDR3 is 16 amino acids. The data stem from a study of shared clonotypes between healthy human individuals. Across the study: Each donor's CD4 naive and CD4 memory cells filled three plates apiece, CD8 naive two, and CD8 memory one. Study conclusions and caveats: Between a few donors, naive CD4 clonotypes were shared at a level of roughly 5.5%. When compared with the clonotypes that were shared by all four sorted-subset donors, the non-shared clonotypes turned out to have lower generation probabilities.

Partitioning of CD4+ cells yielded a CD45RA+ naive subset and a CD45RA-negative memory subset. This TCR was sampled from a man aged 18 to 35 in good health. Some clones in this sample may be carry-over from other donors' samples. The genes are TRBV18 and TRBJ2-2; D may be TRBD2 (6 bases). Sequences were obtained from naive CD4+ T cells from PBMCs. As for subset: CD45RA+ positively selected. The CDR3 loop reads CASSLALLANTGELFF. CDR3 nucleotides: TGTGCCAGCTCACTCGCCTTACTAGCTAACACCGGGGAGCTGTTTTTT.